The present TCR beta chain was sequenced within a study of blood T cell repertoires in COVID-19. In the case of this clone: At the DNA level, this CDR3 is encoded by other sequences in the same sample as well.

V was clipped by 3 bases and J by 5 bases, with 8 bases between them. CDR3 length equals 13 residues. Sequencing used immunoSEQ multiplex PCR; TCRdb keeps in-frame clones, though not all of them. The sample records 90,000 or so clones, 89% being singletons. J is TRBJ1-5 and V is TRBV12-3 or TRBV12-4, with D maybe TRBD1 (5 bases). This clonotype originated in a man aged 55 to 70 with COVID-19, enrolled during active disease. Sequencing input: peripheral blood. CDR3 protein: CASSLGGDQPQHF. The CDR3 nucleotides are TGTGCCAGCAGTTTGGGGGGTGATCAGCCCCAGCATTTT.